The rows below give T cell receptor beta chains drawn from one sample of a study of CD8 T cells in ankylosing spondylitis. TCRdb passed the 5' RACE reads through MiXCR, listing each CDR3 protein once. The table shows some 400,000 distinct CDR3 sequences, with 20% to 25% occurring only once. Source material: blood, either unsorted or a sorted T cell fraction (not recorded which). These TCRs come from a male donor with ankylosing spondylitis. The conserved cysteine and the conserved F or W are not part of the CDR3 here.

v_call cdr3_aa
TRBV6-1 ASRQAAAGETYEQY
TRBV23-1 ASSRSWSGRTKTQY
TRBV6-5 ASSSRGFGDTQY
TRBV28 ASSIRQMLSDTQY
TRBV10-3 ATHGGHEQY
TRBV5-1 ASRTTSVADTQY
TRBV9 ASSYLQGEDTQY
TRBV12-3/TRBV12-4 ASSFWPTRELF
TRBV28 ASSLPEVSAF
TRBV20-1 SASKRDEQF
TRBV7-3 ASSSTSNEQF
TRBV6-1 ASTFTDTQY
TRBV5-6 ASSIDRYQETQY
TRBV11-2 ASSLPLQETQY
TRBV6-1 ASSDPTGDNSPLH
TRBV11-2 ASSASSRNEQF
TRBV5-1 ASSLMPGLDNSPLH
TRBV20-1 SALQGDGGEKLF
TRBV19 ASSPSGGTFDNEQF
TRBV6-4 ASSTNRRDRYEQY
TRBV20-1 SAYRDRIPQF
TRBV9 ASSVDAPSSYNEQF
TRBV20-1 SATSGTSWKDEQF
TRBV29-1 SVERQTNTEAF
TRBV28 ASSFPGEQY
TRBV12-3/TRBV12-4 ASTPGLAVYEQY
TRBV30 AWSKNRAPWVQY
TRBV6-2/TRBV6-3 ASSYRQYHYEQY
TRBV10-3 AISAQLAGETQY
TRBV24-1 ATSYDPFKWF
TRBV18 ASSPLDTDTQY
TRBV10-3 AISDPGKFIAGVSQETQY
TRBV5-1 ASSSLGSSSYEQY
TRBV11-2 ASSPRVGGGYQETQY
TRBV18 ASSPRQNPYEQY
TRBV7-2 ASRRDSTSYEQY
TRBV29-1 SVDVPVNTEAF
TRBV11-2 ASSLRIVGREQY
TRBV28 ASRRSGGHQPQH
TRBV9 ASSVTSGSTDTQY
TRBV3-1 ASSNRGPYEQY
TRBV7-8 ASSLIPGQKKLF